This is a list of T cell receptor beta chains from one sample in a study of T-cell reconstitution after alpha-beta-depleted transplantation in children. TCRdb independently ran MiXCR on the PCR reads; one entry per CDR3 protein. This table holds hundreds of thousands of distinct CDR3 sequences, roughly 15% found once. Sequenced material: PBMCs from the stem cell graft donor, taken from the stem cell graft. The receptors were sampled from a human donor who donated a stem cell graft to a child with acute myeloid leukemia. The CDR3 runs from the conserved cysteine through the conserved F or W. The D gene is left open where the match is weak. A row's size may be missing; if present it is once, few, many or a size class.

abundance	v_gene	d_gene	j_gene	CDR3nt	CDR3aa
.	TRBV7-9	.	TRBJ1-1	TGTGCCAGCAGCTTAGCGGGGGACGCGGGCGCTTTCTTT	CASSLAGDAGAFF
many	TRBV5-6	.	TRBJ2-7	TGTGCCAGCAGCTTAAACGCCTACGAGCAGTACTTC	CASSLNAYEQYF
.	TRBV9	.	TRBJ1-2	TGTGCCAGCAGCCACACGGGGGTGGACTATGGCTACACCTTC	CASSHTGVDYGYTF
few	TRBV20-1	.	TRBJ2-2	TGCAGTGCTACACGCTACACCGGGGAGCTGTTTTTT	CSATRYTGELFF
many	TRBV20-1	.	TRBJ2-3	TGCAGTGCTAGAACTTCAGGGGATACGCAGTATTTT	CSARTSGDTQYF
.	TRBV20-1	.	TRBJ1-1	TGCAGTGCTAGAGGCGGGGGCTATAACACTGAAGCTTTCTTT	CSARGGGYNTEAFF
.	TRBV12-3/TRBV12-4	.	TRBJ2-2	TGTGCCAGCGAACTGTTGAACACCTGGGAGCTGTTTTTT	CASELLNTWELFF
.	TRBV28	.	TRBJ1-1	TGTGCCCATACGACGTTTGCGGGGACTGAAGCTTTCTTT	CAHTTFAGTEAFF
.	TRBV7-3	.	TRBJ2-3	TGTGCCAGCAGCCCCACCGGGACGCCAACTAGCACAGATACGCAGTATTTT	CASSPTGTPTSTDTQYF
.	TRBV7-9	.	TRBJ1-2	TGTGCCAGCAGCGAGTCCAGGGTTGATTATGGCTACACCTTC	CASSESRVDYGYTF
few	TRBV18	.	TRBJ2-7	TGTGCCAGCTCATCGAAAACTGGAGGATACGAGCAGTACTTC	CASSSKTGGYEQYF
.	TRBV6-4	.	TRBJ1-6	TGTGCCAGCAGTGCCGACAACACCGGCTCACCCCTCCACTTT	CASSADNTGSPLHF
many	TRBV20-1	.	TRBJ2-2	TGCAGTGCTAGGGCCCCCGGGACGTCGACCGGGGAGCTGTTTTTT	CSARAPGTSTGELFF
many	TRBV12-3/TRBV12-4	.	TRBJ1-5	TGTGCCAGCAGCCGTATACCCAGAGATACGGGGCCCCAGCATTTT	CASSRIPRDTGPQHF
.	TRBV20-1	TRBD2	TRBJ2-1	TGCGGTGCTAGAGGGACTAGCGGGGGAGATCAGTTCTTC	CGARGTSGGDQFF
.	TRBV29-1	.	TRBJ2-3	TGCAGCGTTGACAGGGTCGCAGATACGCAGTATTTT	CSVDRVADTQYF
.	TRBV11-2	.	TRBJ2-2	TGTGCCAGCAGCTTATTGACGGCTGGGGAGCTGTTTTTT	CASSLLTAGELFF
many	TRBV9	.	TRBJ1-1	TGTGCCAGCAGCGGACTCACTGAAGCTTTCTTT	CASSGLTEAFF
many	TRBV7-2	.	TRBJ2-2	TGTGCCAGCCGGAGGGACAGCGCGAACACCGGGGAGCTGTTTTTT	CASRRDSANTGELFF
.	TRBV7-9	.	TRBJ2-7	TGTGCCTCGGGGGGCCAAATGAACTCCTACGAGCAGTACTTC	CASGGQMNSYEQYF